These 11 T cell receptor beta chains were sequenced from one sample in a study of T cells after posttransplantation cyclophosphamide. Data came from immunoSEQ multiplex PCR; TCRdb stores just in-frame clones and leaves some out. In total the sample includes 40,000 to 45,000 clones, none of them seen once. Specimen: PBMCs. The origin of the receptors is a man aged 40-49 years in good health, CMV-negative, and a related stem cell transplant donor.

This clone came up many times. The chain combines TRBV6-1 with TRBJ1-5, with D perhaps TRBD1 (6 bases). V gave up 6 bases and J gave up 4 bases, with 10 bases separating them. There are 13 residues in the CDR3. The germline V gene has CDR1 MNHNS and CDR2 SASEGT. The CDR3 nucleotides are TGTGCCAGCAGGGACAGCTCTAATCAGCCCCAGCATTTT. It is translated as CASRDSSNQPQHF.

This clone was observed many times. This chain connects TRBV9 to TRBJ2-2, with D tentatively TRBD2 (5 bases). CDR1 and CDR2 from the germline V gene are SGDLS and YYNGEE. Trimming took off 0 bases at V and 4 bases at J, with 10 bases between the two ends. The CDR3 extends over 15 amino acids. The CDR3 sequence: CASSVGLAGTGELFF. The CDR3 DNA follows: TGTGCCAGCAGCGTAGGTCTAGCCGGCACCGGGGAGCTGTTTTTT.

The V gene is TRBV7-2, the J gene TRBJ2-5, with D maybe TRBD2 (6 bases). This CDR3 spans 13 amino acids. V gave up 10 bases and J gave up 5 bases, with 17 bases separating them. Germline-derived CDR1 and CDR2 are SGHTA and FQGNSA. The CDR3 here is CATTSWGRETQYF. As DNA, the CDR3 is TGTGCCACTACGAGTTGGGGGAGGGAGACCCAGTACTTC. Filled out from reference TRBV7-2 and TRBJ2-5, the complete variable domain reads GAGVSQSPSNKVTEKGKDVELRCDPISGHTALYWYRQSLGQGLEFLIYFQGNSAPDKSGLPSDRFSAERTGGSVSTLTIQRTQQEDSAVYLCATTSWGRETQYFGPGTRLLVL.

This clone occurred many times. The chain employs TRBV11-2 and TRBJ2-7, with TRBD1 as a possible D gene (6 bases). Germline V gene data show CDR1 as SGHAT and CDR2 as FQNNGV. The CDR3 has 12 residues. The ends were cut back, 5 bases at V and 5 bases at J, with 10 bases in the middle. In DNA, the CDR3 is TGTGCCAGCAGCAAAACAGGGAACGAGCAGTACTTC. Translation gives CASSKTGNEQYF.

This clone appeared many times. This chain uses TRBV14 with TRBJ2-3; perhaps TRBD2 as D (5 bases). The CDR3 is 16 residues long. Between the trimmed V and J ends, which lost 6 bases and 0 bases, there was a span of 16 bases. Germline V CDR1 and CDR2: SGHDN, FVKESK. The CDR3 protein is CASSLLRTASTDTQYF. CDR3 sequence (DNA): TGTGCCAGCAGTCTACTAAGGACTGCCAGCACAGATACGCAGTATTTT.

In this sample, this clone turned up many times. V usage is TRBV6-5 and J usage is TRBJ1-6, with 7 nucleotides matching TRBD1. CDR3 size: 14 residues. After removal of 6 bases from V and 5 bases from J, the junction contained 4 bases not matched to a gene. In germline, CDR1 is MNHEY, CDR2 SVGAGI. Written as DNA, the CDR3 is TGTGCCAGCAGAACAGGGGCGGATAATTCACCCCTCCACTTT. Translated, it gives CASRTGADNSPLHF.

This clone was detected many times. V usage is TRBV6-1 and J usage is TRBJ2-2; D is ambiguous. Germline values: CDR1 MNHNS, CDR2 SASEGT. The CDR3 sequence is 13 residues long. With 8 bases removed from V and 5 bases from J, the gap between germline ends came to 12 bases. The CDR3, as DNA: TGTGCCAGCCGCCCGACTTCAACCGGGGAGCTGTTTTTT. Encoded protein: CASRPTSTGELFF.

This clone was detected a few times. The chain carries TRBV18 and TRBJ2-7; 7 bases map to TRBD1. V was pared by 5 bases and J by 6 bases, with 4 bases of the junction left unmatched. This CDR3 region has 12 residues. Germline V lookup: CDR1 KGHSH, CDR2 LQKENI. The DNA for the CDR3 is TGTGCCAGCTCAACGACAGGGTCCGAGCAGTACGTC. Translation gives CASSTTGSEQYV.

This clone was detected a few times. The rearrangement joins TRBV7-9 to TRBJ2-2; 9 bases align to TRBD1. The CDR3 runs to 19 residues. Germline CDR1 is SEHNR and CDR2 is FQNEAQ (reference sequence). The V and J ends lost 1 base and 0 bases, in that order; junction bases with no gene match: 9. DNA for the CDR3: TGTGCCAGCAGCTTAGTCTTAAGGGACAGGGTTACGAACACCGGGGAGCTGTTTTTT. This encodes CASSLVLRDRVTNTGELFF.

The J gene is TRBJ2-7, the V gene TRBV28; 7 positions agree with TRBD1. The CDR3 totals 14 residues. V was clipped by 8 bases and J by 0 bases; unmatched bases: 7. The germline V gene encodes CDR1 MDHEN and CDR2 SYDVKM. Here the CDR3 DNA reads TGTGCCAGCCAAAGACAGGGTAGCTCCTACGAGCAGTACGTC. Its translation: CASQRQGSSYEQYV.

There are many counts of this clone. This chain connects TRBV5-4 to TRBJ2-5; 8 bases are shared with TRBD2. The CDR3 sequence is 18 residues long. V lost 2 bases and J lost 3; bases outside the gene matches: 15. Germline V gene sequence: CDR1 SGHNT, CDR2 YYREEE (reference sequence). In nucleotides, the CDR3 is TGTGCCAGCAGCTTCGGAGCTCGAGGGGCGGGGGGTAAAGAGACCCAGTACTTC. Protein sequence: CASSFGARGAGGKETQYF.